This entry lists 8 T cell receptor beta chains sequenced from one sample in a study of cytomegalovirus exposure and HLA in healthy donors. PCR primers comprised 60 Vbeta and 13 Jbeta primers. Assay used: immunoSEQ multiplex PCR; TCRdb lists only in-frame clones, some missing. The sample has about 170,000 clones, approximately 81% seen once. The material sequenced was PBMCs. All receptors derive from a male donor in good health and CMV-seronegative.

V and J are TRBV18 and TRBJ1-5; 8 bases are shared with TRBD1. The CDR3 has 14 residues. V lost 5 bases to trimming and J lost 4 bases; unmatched junction nucleotides: 4. Germline values: CDR1 KGHSH, CDR2 LQKENI. The chain's CDR3 is CASSSQGGNQPQHF. Here the CDR3 DNA reads TGTGCCAGCTCATCACAGGGGGGGAATCAGCCCCAGCATTTT.

V gene TRBV19 combines with J gene TRBJ2-7; D remains unclear. With 4 bases removed from V and 0 bases from J, the gap between germline ends came to 16 bases. In germline, CDR1 is LNHDA, CDR2 SQIVND (reference sequence). There are 16 residues in the CDR3. In DNA, the CDR3 is TGTGCCAGTAGTAGGTATCCAGGCCGAAGCTCCTACGAGCAGTACTTC. The encoded protein is CASSRYPGRSSYEQYF.

The genes are TRBV6-6 and TRBJ2-1, with a possible D match to TRBD2 (5 bases). Germline lookup yields CDR1 MNHNY and CDR2 SVGAGI (reference sequence). V was clipped by 5 bases and J by 8 bases, with 22 bases between them. CDR3 size: 16 residues. The CDR3, as DNA: TGTGCCAGCAGTCCCCCGACTATAAGTGGAGTCGATGAGCAGTTCTTC. This encodes CASSPPTISGVDEQFF.

The rearrangement links TRBV6-4 to TRBJ2-1; the match to TRBD2 covers 11 bases. The CDR3 has 15 residues. J lost 8 bases, V lost 3 bases, and 6 bases had no gene match. Looked up from germline, CDR1 is MRHNA and CDR2 is SNTAGT. DNA for the CDR3: TGTGCCAGCAGTGATCTAGCGGGGGGCGTGGATGAGCAGTTCTTC. Its protein is CASSDLAGGVDEQFF.

This sequence joins TRBV28 and TRBJ1-1; D uncertain. The V end was cut by 2 bases, the J end by 6 bases, with 7 bases between. CDR3 length equals 12 residues. The germline gives CDR1 MDHEN, CDR2 SYDVKM. This CDR3 reads CASSLIRSEAFF. DNA of the CDR3: TGTGCCAGCAGTTTAATCAGGTCTGAAGCTTTCTTT.

The rearrangement joins TRBV18 to TRBJ2-1; D is undetermined. The CDR3 contains 15 residues. Trimming pared 9 bases from V and 8 bases from J, leaving 23 bases between. The V gene's germline CDR1 is KGHSH and CDR2 LQKENI. CDR3 region: CASATVDARLDEQFF. In DNA, the CDR3 is TGTGCCAGTGCAACCGTGGATGCGCGGTTGGATGAGCAGTTCTTC.

V is TRBV2 and J is TRBJ2-7; 9 nucleotides agree with TRBD1. Germline lookup yields CDR1 SNHLY and CDR2 FYNNEI. This CDR3 contains 12 residues. Trimming cost V 9 bases and J 3 bases; bases outside gene matches: 3. The DNA for the CDR3 is TGTGCCAGTCGGGACAGGGTCTACGAGCAGTACTTC. Translated: CASRDRVYEQYF.

This clone appeared a single time. The chain's CDR3 is CASSEARGPLGELFF. Here the CDR3 DNA reads TGTGCCAGCAGTGAAGCGCGGGGCCCCCTCGGGGAGCTGTTTTTT. The V call is TRBV2, the J call TRBJ2-2; D is possibly TRBD2 (6 bases). Trimming left V 0 bases short and J 7 bases short, with 12 bases between. Germline lookup yields CDR1 SNHLY and CDR2 FYNNEI. The CDR3 consists of 15 residues.